This is a list of T cell receptor beta chains from one sample in a study of blood T cell repertoires in COVID-19. The method was immunoSEQ multiplex PCR; TCRdb's version includes in-frame clones alone and lacks a portion of them. The sample holds some 260,000 clones, approximately 86% seen once. Material: PBMCs or T cells enriched from blood (not recorded which). The receptors were sampled from a woman in her twenties or thirties with acute COVID-19. Both conserved end residues are part of each CDR3. The order of the fields is D gene, clone size, V gene, J gene, CDR3 protein, CDR3 DNA. D genes are given only for firm matches. Size values are once, few and many counts, or a class for expanded clones, and some rows have none.

NA	NA	TRBV21-1	TRBJ2-3	CASSKGVGISDTQYF	TGTGCCAGCAGCAAAGGGGTCGGGATCTCAGATACGCAGTATTTT
NA	NA	TRBV19	TRBJ1-2	CASRYGNYGYTF	TGTGCCAGTAGATACGGGAACTATGGCTACACCTTC
TRBD1	NA	TRBV4-1	TRBJ1-2	CASSQDRTGVIGYTF	TGCGCCAGCAGCCAAGATCGTACAGGGGTTATCGGCTACACCTTC
NA	once	TRBV29-1	TRBJ2-1	CSVTLGGDEQFF	TGCAGCGTTACGTTAGGCGGAGATGAGCAGTTCTTC
NA	NA	TRBV5-1	TRBJ1-1	CASSLAAGGRTEAFF	TGCGCCAGCAGCTTGGCCGCGGGGGGAAGAACTGAAGCTTTCTTT
TRBD1	NA	TRBV19	TRBJ2-3	CASRRQGSNTDTQYF	TGTGCCAGTAGGAGACAGGGGTCTAACACAGATACGCAGTATTTT
NA	NA	TRBV5-1	TRBJ2-7	CASSLDSITSYEQYF	TGCGCCAGCAGCCTCGACAGCATCACGTCCTACGAGCAGTACTTC
TRBD1	NA	TRBV6-5	TRBJ1-4	CASSRTGINEKLFF	TGTGCCAGCAGTCGGACAGGGATTAATGAAAAACTGTTTTTT
TRBD1	once	TRBV18	TRBJ2-6	CASSLAIDRVLSSGANVLTF	TGTGCCAGCTCTCTAGCCATCGACAGGGTTCTGTCCTCTGGGGCCAACGTCCTGACTTTC
TRBD1	once	TRBV6-5	TRBJ1-6	CASTDLDRGNSPLHF	TGTGCCAGCACCGACCTGGACAGGGGAAATTCACCCCTCCACTTT
NA	NA	TRBV9	TRBJ1-1	CASSLDMNTEAFF	TGTGCCAGCAGCTTAGACATGAACACTGAAGCTTTCTTT
TRBD1	NA	TRBV3-1/TRBV3-2	TRBJ1-5	CASSSSDRDSNQPQHF	TGTGCCAGCAGCTCGTCGGACAGGGATAGCAATCAGCCCCAGCATTTT
NA	NA	TRBV5-1	TRBJ1-5	CASSAGGGLNQPQHF	TGCGCCAGCAGCGCCGGCGGGGGGCTAAATCAGCCCCAGCATTTT
NA	few	TRBV4-3	TRBJ1-1	CASSHPGYTEAFF	TGCGCCAGCAGCCATCCTGGCTACACTGAAGCTTTCTTT
TRBD2	NA	TRBV5-1	TRBJ2-1	CASSWGLAGGLRNEQFF	TGCGCCAGCAGCTGGGGACTAGCGGGGGGTTTGCGCAATGAGCAGTTCTTC
TRBD1	once	TRBV30	TRBJ1-2	CAWEPDRVGYGYTF	TGTGCCTGGGAACCCGACAGGGTAGGATATGGCTACACCTTC
TRBD1	NA	TRBV4-1	TRBJ1-3	CASRIQGASGNTIYF	TGCGCCAGCAGGATTCAGGGGGCTTCTGGAAACACCATATATTTT
NA	NA	TRBV9	TRBJ2-3	CASSSRDTRTDTQYF	TGTGCCAGCAGCAGCCGGGACACCCGCACAGATACGCAGTATTTT
TRBD1	NA	TRBV5-4	TRBJ2-2	CASRAGTGNTGELFF	TGTGCCAGCCGGGCCGGGACAGGGAACACCGGGGAGCTGTTTTTT
NA	NA	TRBV7-2	TRBJ2-7	CASGLRPSGNEQYF	TGTGCCAGCGGACTTCGTCCGAGTGGCAACGAGCAGTACTTC
TRBD2	NA	TRBV13	TRBJ2-7	CASSFDYGGSIYEQYF	TGTGCCAGCAGCTTTGATTACGGCGGGAGTATTTACGAGCAGTACTTC
TRBD2	once	TRBV28	TRBJ2-1	CASSLTSGSYNEQFF	TGTGCCAGCAGTTTGACTAGCGGGTCCTACAATGAGCAGTTCTTC
NA	NA	TRBV21-1	TRBJ1-4	CASSKGTGSEKLFF	TGTGCCAGCAGCAAAGGGACAGGGAGCGAAAAACTGTTTTTT
TRBD1	NA	TRBV7-2	TRBJ2-1	CASSLARTGGYNEQFF	TGTGCCAGCAGCTTGGCGAGGACAGGGGGGTACAATGAGCAGTTCTTC
TRBD1	few	TRBV28	TRBJ1-2	CASSLYKGQGDASYGYTF	TGTGCCAGCAGTTTATATAAGGGACAGGGGGACGCCAGCTATGGCTACACCTTC
TRBD2	NA	TRBV7-2	TRBJ2-1	CASSKLAGVMVNEQFF	TGTGCCAGCAGCAAATTAGCGGGAGTTATGGTAAATGAGCAGTTCTTC
TRBD1	once	TRBV24-1	TRBJ1-2	CATSDFGTGDGYTF	TGTGCCACCAGTGATTTTGGGACAGGGGATGGCTACACCTTC
NA	NA	TRBV6-2/TRBV6-3	TRBJ1-5	CASSSTAGGQPQHF	TGTGCCAGCAGTTCGACCGCGGGGGGTCAGCCCCAGCATTTT
NA	NA	TRBV6-5	TRBJ2-5	CASSYTGGLETQYF	TGTGCCAGCAGTTACACTGGGGGCCTTGAGACCCAGTACTTC
NA	NA	TRBV27	TRBJ2-2	CASSLSGVDAGELFF	TGTGCCAGCAGTTTGTCGGGAGTGGATGCCGGGGAGCTGTTTTTT
NA	NA	TRBV3-1/TRBV3-2	TRBJ2-7	CASSRNVIGTTYEQYF	TGTGCCAGCAGCCGCAATGTTATTGGGACAACCTACGAGCAGTACTTC
NA	NA	TRBV25-1	TRBJ1-6	CASTHQGDNSPLHF	TGTGCCAGCACGCACCAAGGGGATAATTCACCCCTCCACTTT
TRBD1	NA	TRBV24-1	TRBJ1-6	CATRDRRENSPLHF	TGTGCCACCAGGGACAGGAGGGAGAATTCACCCCTCCACTTT
NA	NA	TRBV6-4	TRBJ2-2	CASSEAVGGELFF	TGTGCCAGCAGTGAAGCGGTGGGCGGGGAGCTGTTTTTT
NA	NA	TRBV28	TRBJ1-2	CASSSPQGYGYTF	TGTGCCAGCAGTTCCCCCCAGGGCTATGGCTACACCTTC
NA	NA	TRBV12-2	TRBJ1-4	CASRSFRVYDPEKLFF	TGTGCAAGTCGCTCATTCAGGGTATATGACCCTGAAAAACTGTTTTTT
TRBD1	few	TRBV7-2	TRBJ1-2	CASSSPGTGQSHGYTF	TGTGCCAGCAGCTCGCCCGGGACAGGTCAATCCCACGGCTACACCTTC
TRBD1	NA	TRBV7-9	TRBJ2-7	CASSSKDRVDEQYF	TGTGCCAGCAGCTCAAAGGACAGGGTGGACGAGCAGTACTTC
TRBD1	few	TRBV28	TRBJ1-5	CASSLGQGGNQPQHF	TGTGCCAGCAGTTTAGGACAGGGGGGCAATCAGCCCCAGCATTTT
NA	NA	TRBV5-1	TRBJ1-1	CASSLGSDSDTEAFF	TGCGCCAGCAGCTTGGGGTCTGATTCGGACACTGAAGCTTTCTTT
TRBD1	NA	TRBV2	TRBJ2-7	CASRLRQGHEQYF	TGTGCCAGCAGGCTTAGACAGGGCCACGAGCAGTACTTC
NA	NA	TRBV6-2/TRBV6-3	TRBJ2-1	CASSLRGEQFF	TGTGCCAGCAGCCTCAGGGGTGAGCAGTTCTTC
TRBD1	NA	TRBV29-1	TRBJ1-1	CSARDRGREAFF	TGCAGCGCCCGGGACAGGGGACGCGAAGCTTTCTTT
TRBD2	NA	TRBV11-2	TRBJ2-7	CASSLDTGGYEQYF	TGTGCCAGCAGCCTAGACACGGGAGGCTACGAGCAGTACTTC
TRBD1	once	TRBV11-3	TRBJ2-5	CASSHTGTGGSETQYF	TGTGCCAGCAGCCACACCGGGACAGGGGGCTCAGAGACCCAGTACTTC
TRBD2	NA	TRBV28	TRBJ2-5	CASRGGRGAETQYF	TGTGCCAGCAGGGGGGGGAGGGGCGCTGAGACCCAGTACTTC
NA	NA	TRBV12-3/TRBV12-4	TRBJ2-7	CASTPLPSYEQYF	TGTGCCAGCACCCCCCTCCCCAGTTACGAGCAGTACTTC
TRBD2	NA	TRBV6-5	TRBJ2-7	CASSQTGGIYEQYF	TGTGCCAGCAGCCAAACGGGGGGGATCTACGAGCAGTACTTC
NA	NA	TRBV2	TRBJ2-7	CASSETGSYSYEQYF	TGTGCCAGCAGTGAAACCGGGTCTTACTCCTACGAGCAGTACTTC
TRBD1	NA	TRBV29-1	TRBJ1-1	CSVRTGSNTEAFF	TGCAGCGTCAGGACAGGGTCGAACACTGAAGCTTTCTTT